Listed below are T cell receptor beta chains from one sample, sequenced in a study of blood T cell repertoires in COVID-19. The method was immunoSEQ multiplex PCR; TCRdb's version includes in-frame clones alone and lacks a portion of them. The repertoire holds 180,000 or so clones, with about 89% as singletons. Sequencing was done on a sample of peripheral blood. The receptor set was obtained from a man aged 40-50 years with acute or convalescent COVID-19. The CDR3 runs from the conserved cysteine through the conserved F or W. Fields, in order: V gene, clone size, J gene, D gene, CDR3 protein, CDR3 DNA. A D gene is named only where the DNA matches it firmly. The size entry is marked missing in some rows and otherwise reads once, few, many or a size class.

TRBV6-6	NA	TRBJ1-2	NA	CASSYSIASTNGYTF	TGTGCCAGCAGTTACTCTATTGCGTCAACCAATGGCTACACCTTC
TRBV5-1	NA	TRBJ1-2	NA	CASSMEGLDYGYTF	TGCGCCAGCAGCATGGAGGGGTTGGACTATGGCTACACCTTC
TRBV5-1	NA	TRBJ2-1	NA	CASSPEVSFVLNEQFF	TGCGCCAGCAGCCCCGAGGTCAGCTTTGTTCTCAATGAGCAGTTCTTC
TRBV11-2	once	TRBJ2-1	NA	CASSLEDVAFYNEQFF	TGTGCCAGCAGCTTAGAGGACGTAGCGTTTTACAATGAGCAGTTCTTC
TRBV19	NA	TRBJ1-2	NA	CASSYLGGRIYGYTF	TGTGCCAGTAGTTATCTCGGAGGGAGGATCTATGGCTACACCTTC
TRBV4-3	NA	TRBJ2-5	TRBD2	CASSQDPSGGAETQYF	TGCGCCAGCAGCCAAGATCCTAGCGGGGGGGCAGAGACCCAGTACTTC
TRBV11-1	NA	TRBJ1-6	TRBD1	CASSSNRGSPLHF	TGTGCCAGCAGCTCAAACAGGGGATCACCCCTCCACTTT
TRBV7-3	NA	TRBJ2-1	NA	CASSLIGSSYNEQFF	TGTGCCAGCAGCTTAATTGGTAGCTCCTACAATGAGCAGTTCTTC
TRBV19	NA	TRBJ2-7	TRBD1	CASSPPGQGNEQYF	TGTGCCAGTAGTCCACCGGGACAGGGGAACGAGCAGTACTTC
TRBV11-2	NA	TRBJ2-7	TRBD1	CASSQWVAGGRMEQYF	TGTGCCAGCAGTCAATGGGTGGCAGGGGGAAGGATGGAGCAGTACTTC
TRBV7-9	once	TRBJ2-1	NA	CASAAGSRNEQFF	TGTGCCAGCGCGGCGGGGTCCAGAAATGAGCAGTTCTTC
TRBV28	NA	TRBJ2-4	NA	CALPGHRDNIAKNIQYF	TGTGCCCTGCCGGGACACAGGGACAATATAGCCAAAAACATTCAGTACTTC
TRBV4-1	NA	TRBJ2-5	NA	CASSQDVTGGRYQETQYF	TGCGCCAGCAGCCAAGATGTGACGGGGGGCAGGTACCAAGAGACCCAGTACTTC
TRBV19	NA	TRBJ2-7	TRBD1	CASSPQGPGPYEQYF	TGTGCCAGTAGTCCACAGGGGCCCGGACCTTACGAGCAGTACTTC
TRBV6-5	NA	TRBJ1-2	NA	CASSYSNGYGYTF	TGTGCCAGCAGTTACTCGAACGGTTATGGCTACACCTTC
TRBV24-1	few	TRBJ2-1	NA	CATSDTTVTDYNEQFF	TGTGCCACCAGTGATACCACAGTCACAGATTACAATGAGCAGTTCTTC
TRBV9	once	TRBJ1-2	TRBD1	CASSAPGQGAGGYTF	TGTGCCAGCAGCGCACCGGGACAGGGGGCGGGTGGCTACACCTTC
TRBV10-3	NA	TRBJ1-1	TRBD1	CAIRKQGENTEAFF	TGTGCCATCAGGAAACAGGGGGAGAACACTGAAGCTTTCTTT
TRBV3-1/TRBV3-2	few	TRBJ1-2	NA	CASSQDSFYGYTF	TGTGCCAGCAGCCAAGATTCCTTCTATGGCTACACCTTC
TRBV30	NA	TRBJ2-5	TRBD2	CAWTPGLAGVETQYF	TGTGCCTGGACCCCCGGGCTAGCGGGAGTAGAGACCCAGTACTTC
TRBV19	NA	TRBJ2-1	TRBD2	CASSNSGVNEQFF	TGTGCCAGTAGCAATAGCGGGGTGAATGAGCAGTTCTTC
TRBV6-2/TRBV6-3	NA	TRBJ1-1	TRBD1	CASSDGQVVMENTEAFF	TGTGCCAGCAGTGATGGACAGGTGGTAATGGAGAACACTGAAGCTTTCTTT
TRBV2	NA	TRBJ2-1	NA	CASNTRGALNEQFF	TGTGCCAGCAATACCAGGGGAGCCCTCAATGAGCAGTTCTTC
TRBV12-1	NA	TRBJ1-5	NA	CASSPHNATGNQPQHF	TGTGCCAGCAGCCCGCACAACGCGACAGGGAATCAGCCCCAGCATTTT
TRBV28	NA	TRBJ1-6	TRBD1	CASGGWYNSPLHF	TGTGCTTCAGGGGGTTGGTATAATTCACCCCTCCACTTT
TRBV4-3	once	TRBJ2-1	NA	CASSQEYGRLTYNEQFF	TGCGCCAGCAGCCAAGAGTACGGCAGACTAACGTACAATGAGCAGTTCTTC
TRBV30	NA	TRBJ1-1	NA	CAWVGLGTEAFF	TGTGCCTGGGTGGGGCTAGGCACTGAAGCTTTCTTT
TRBV18	NA	TRBJ2-5	TRBD1	CASSITGTGPQETQYF	TGTGCCAGCTCAATTACCGGGACAGGGCCCCAAGAGACCCAGTACTTC
TRBV2	NA	TRBJ1-2	NA	CASSDSDRPHGYTF	TGTGCCAGCAGTGATTCCGACAGACCACATGGCTACACCTTC
TRBV7-9	NA	TRBJ2-5	TRBD1	CASATMPWDSLQETQYF	TGTGCCAGCGCAACGATGCCTTGGGACAGCTTACAAGAGACCCAGTACTTC
TRBV11-2	NA	TRBJ1-2	TRBD1	CASSLDGDRVSGYGYTF	TGTGCCAGCAGCTTAGATGGGGACAGGGTTAGTGGCTATGGCTACACCTTC
TRBV2	NA	TRBJ2-3	TRBD1	CATGQGFTDTQYF	TGTGCCACCGGACAGGGATTCACAGATACGCAGTATTTT
TRBV4-2	NA	TRBJ1-1	TRBD1	CASRPGQGVGRPGNTEAFF	TGTGCCAGCCGTCCGGGACAGGGAGTCGGCCGTCCCGGAAACACTGAAGCTTTCTTT
TRBV29-1	NA	TRBJ1-4	TRBD1	CSVEGAGQSATNEKLFF	TGCAGCGTTGAAGGGGCGGGACAGTCAGCGACTAATGAAAAACTGTTTTTT
TRBV6-5	NA	TRBJ2-2	TRBD1	CASSYSGGNTGELFF	TGTGCCAGCAGTTACTCAGGGGGCAACACCGGGGAGCTGTTTTTT
TRBV11-1	NA	TRBJ2-3	NA	CASSLAGGATDTQYF	TGTGCCAGCAGCTTAGCGGGCGGGGCCACAGATACGCAGTATTTT